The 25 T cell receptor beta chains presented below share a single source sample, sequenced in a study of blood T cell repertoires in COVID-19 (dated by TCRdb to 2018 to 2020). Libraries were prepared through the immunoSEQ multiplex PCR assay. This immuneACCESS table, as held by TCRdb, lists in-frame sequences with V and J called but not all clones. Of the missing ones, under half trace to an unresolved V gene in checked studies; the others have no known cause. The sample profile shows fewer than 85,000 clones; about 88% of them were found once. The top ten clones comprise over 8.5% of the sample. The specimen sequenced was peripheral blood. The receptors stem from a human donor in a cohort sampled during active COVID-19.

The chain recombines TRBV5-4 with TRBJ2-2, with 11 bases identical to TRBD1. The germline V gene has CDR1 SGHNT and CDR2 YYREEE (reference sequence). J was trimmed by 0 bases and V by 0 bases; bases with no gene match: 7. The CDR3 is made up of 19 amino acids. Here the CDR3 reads CASSLAGTGGLTNTGELFF. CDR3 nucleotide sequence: TGTGCCAGCAGCTTGGCCGGGACAGGGGGTCTCACGAACACCGGGGAGCTGTTTTTT.

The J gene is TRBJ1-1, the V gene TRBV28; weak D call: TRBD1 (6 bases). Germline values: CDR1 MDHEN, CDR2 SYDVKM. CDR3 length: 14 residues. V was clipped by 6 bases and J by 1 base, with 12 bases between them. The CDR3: CASSLQGPNTEAFF. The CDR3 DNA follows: TGTGCCAGCAGCCTACAGGGACCGAACACTGAAGCTTTCTTT. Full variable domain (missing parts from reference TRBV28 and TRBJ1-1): DVKVTQSSRYLVKRTGEKVFLECVQDMDHENMFWYRQDPGLGLRLIYFSYDVKMKEKGDIPEGYSVSREKKERFSLILESASTNQTSMYLCASSLQGPNTEAFFGQGTRLTVV.

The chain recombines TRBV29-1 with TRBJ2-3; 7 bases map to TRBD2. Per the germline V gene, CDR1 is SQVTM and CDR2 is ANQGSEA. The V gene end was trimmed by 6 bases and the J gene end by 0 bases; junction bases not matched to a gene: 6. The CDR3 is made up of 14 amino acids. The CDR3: CSVAGVKSTDTQYF. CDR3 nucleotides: TGCAGCGTCGCGGGAGTAAAGAGCACAGATACGCAGTATTTT.

The CDR3 loop is CASSLTAGGIYNEQFF. The CDR3, as DNA: TGTGCCAGCAGCTTAACAGCGGGAGGGATTTACAATGAGCAGTTCTTC. V is TRBV7-6 and J is TRBJ2-1, with TRBD2 identical over 10 bases. Germline V lookup: CDR1 SGHVS, CDR2 FNYEAQ. CDR3 size: 16 residues. V was pared by 2 bases and J by 4 bases, with 5 bases of the junction left unmatched.

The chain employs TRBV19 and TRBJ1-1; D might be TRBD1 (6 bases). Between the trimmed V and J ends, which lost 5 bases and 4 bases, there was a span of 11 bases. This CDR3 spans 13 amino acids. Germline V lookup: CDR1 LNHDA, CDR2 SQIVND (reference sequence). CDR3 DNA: TGTGCCAGTAGTGCAGGGGCACGCACTGAAGCTTTCTTT. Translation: CASSAGARTEAFF.

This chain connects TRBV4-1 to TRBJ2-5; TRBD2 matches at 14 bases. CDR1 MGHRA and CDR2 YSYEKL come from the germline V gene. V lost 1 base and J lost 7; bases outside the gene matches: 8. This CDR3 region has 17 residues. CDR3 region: CASSQVRGTSGSGTQYF. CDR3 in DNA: TGCGCCAGCAGCCAAGTTCGTGGGACTAGCGGGAGCGGGACCCAGTACTTC.

The CDR3, as DNA: TGTGCCAGCAGTCCAGGACTAGTCAATGAGCAGTTCTTC. Its translation: CASSPGLVNEQFF. This chain uses TRBV27 with TRBJ2-1, with TRBD2 matching over 7 bases. Germline V gives CDR1 MNHEY, CDR2 SMNVEV (reference sequence). The V gene end was trimmed by 5 bases and the J gene end by 6 bases; junction bases not matched to a gene: 4. The CDR3 runs to 13 residues.

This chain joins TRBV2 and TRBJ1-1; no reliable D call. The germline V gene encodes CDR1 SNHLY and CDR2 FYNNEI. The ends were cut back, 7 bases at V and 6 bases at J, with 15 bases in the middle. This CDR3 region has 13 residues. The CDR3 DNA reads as TGTGCCAGCACAGAGGTCCGGGGAGCTGAAGCTTTCTTT. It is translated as CASTEVRGAEAFF.

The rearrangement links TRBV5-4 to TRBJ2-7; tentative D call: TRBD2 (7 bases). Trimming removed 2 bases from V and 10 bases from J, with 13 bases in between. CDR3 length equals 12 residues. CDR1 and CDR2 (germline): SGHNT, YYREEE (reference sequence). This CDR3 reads CASSFGGADQYF. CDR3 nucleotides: TGTGCCAGCAGCTTTGGGGGGGCTGATCAGTACTTC.

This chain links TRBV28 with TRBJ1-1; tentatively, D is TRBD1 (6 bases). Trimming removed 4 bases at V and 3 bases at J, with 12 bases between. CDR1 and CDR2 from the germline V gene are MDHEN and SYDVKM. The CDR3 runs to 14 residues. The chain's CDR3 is CASSSTGIDTEAFF. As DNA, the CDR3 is TGTGCCAGCAGTTCTACAGGGATTGACACTGAAGCTTTCTTT.

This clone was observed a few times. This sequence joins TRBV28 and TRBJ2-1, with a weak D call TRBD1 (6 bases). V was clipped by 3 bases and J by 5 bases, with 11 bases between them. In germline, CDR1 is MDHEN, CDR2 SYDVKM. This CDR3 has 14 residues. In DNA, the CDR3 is TGTGCCAGCAGTTTTTTTCGACAGGACAATGAGCAGTTCTTC. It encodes CASSFFRQDNEQFF.

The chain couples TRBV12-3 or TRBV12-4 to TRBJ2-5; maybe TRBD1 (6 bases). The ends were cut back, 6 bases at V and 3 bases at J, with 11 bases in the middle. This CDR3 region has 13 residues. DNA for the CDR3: TGTGCCAGCAGCCGGGACACTAAAGAGACCCAGTACTTC. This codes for CASSRDTKETQYF.

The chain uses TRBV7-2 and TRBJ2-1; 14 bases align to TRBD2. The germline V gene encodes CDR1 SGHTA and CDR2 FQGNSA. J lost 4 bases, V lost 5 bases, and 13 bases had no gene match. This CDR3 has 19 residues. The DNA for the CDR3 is TGTGCCAGCAGCCCGGACGGTGGGACTAGCGGGAGCCTGTACAATGAGCAGTTCTTC. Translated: CASSPDGGTSGSLYNEQFF.

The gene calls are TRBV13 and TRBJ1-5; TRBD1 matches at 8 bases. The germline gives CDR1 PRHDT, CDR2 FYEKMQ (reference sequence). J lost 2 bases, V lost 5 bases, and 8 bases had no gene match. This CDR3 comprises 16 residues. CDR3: CASSVSDRAGNQPQHF. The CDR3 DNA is TGTGCCAGCAGCGTCTCGGACAGGGCGGGCAATCAGCCCCAGCATTTT.

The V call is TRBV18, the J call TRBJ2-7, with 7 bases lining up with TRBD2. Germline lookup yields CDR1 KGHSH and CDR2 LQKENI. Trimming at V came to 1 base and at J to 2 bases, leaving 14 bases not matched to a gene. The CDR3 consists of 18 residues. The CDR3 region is CASSPRSTSEVGAYEQYF. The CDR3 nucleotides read TGTGCCAGCTCACCACGTTCTACTAGCGAGGTGGGTGCCTACGAGCAGTACTTC.

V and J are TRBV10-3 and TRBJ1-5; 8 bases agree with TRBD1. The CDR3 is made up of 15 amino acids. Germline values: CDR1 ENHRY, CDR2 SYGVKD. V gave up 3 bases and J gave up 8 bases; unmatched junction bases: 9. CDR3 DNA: TGTGCCATCAGTGAAGGACAGGGAGGGGGGGAGCCCCAGCATTTT. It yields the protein CAISEGQGGGEPQHF.

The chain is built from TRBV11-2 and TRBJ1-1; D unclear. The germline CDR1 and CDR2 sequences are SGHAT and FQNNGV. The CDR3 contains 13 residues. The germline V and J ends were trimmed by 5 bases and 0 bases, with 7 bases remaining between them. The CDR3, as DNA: TGTGCCAGCAGCCTCCAGGTGAACACTGAAGCTTTCTTT. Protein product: CASSLQVNTEAFF.

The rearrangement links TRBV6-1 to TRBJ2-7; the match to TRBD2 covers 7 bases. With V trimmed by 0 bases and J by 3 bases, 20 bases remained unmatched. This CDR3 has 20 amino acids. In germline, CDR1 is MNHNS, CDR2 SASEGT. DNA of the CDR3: TGTGCCAGCAGTGAAGCGTGGGACTCCACAACTCCGGGACTACTCTACGAGCAGTACTTC. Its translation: CASSEAWDSTTPGLLYEQYF.

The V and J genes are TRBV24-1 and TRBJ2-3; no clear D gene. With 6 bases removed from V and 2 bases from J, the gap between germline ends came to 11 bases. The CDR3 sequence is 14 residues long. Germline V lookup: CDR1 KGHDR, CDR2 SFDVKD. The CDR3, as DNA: TGTGCCACCAGTCTTTACAGTTTCACAGATACGCAGTATTTT. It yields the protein CATSLYSFTDTQYF.

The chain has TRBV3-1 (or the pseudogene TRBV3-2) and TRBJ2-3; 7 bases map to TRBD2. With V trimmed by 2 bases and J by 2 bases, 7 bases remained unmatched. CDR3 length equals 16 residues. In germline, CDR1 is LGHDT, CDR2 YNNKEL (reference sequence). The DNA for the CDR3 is TGTGCCAGCAGCCAATTCTTCCTAGCGGCCACAGATACGCAGTATTTT. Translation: CASSQFFLAATDTQYF.

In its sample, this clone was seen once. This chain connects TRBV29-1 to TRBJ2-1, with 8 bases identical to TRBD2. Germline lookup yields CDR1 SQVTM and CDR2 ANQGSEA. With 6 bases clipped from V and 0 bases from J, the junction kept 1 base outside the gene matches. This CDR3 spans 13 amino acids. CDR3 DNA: TGCAGCGTACTAGCGGCCTCCTACAATGAGCAGTTCTTC. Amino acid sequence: CSVLAASYNEQFF.

DNA for the CDR3: TGTGCTAGTGGTTTGCCGCGGGTCACAGGGAACGAGACCCAGTACTTC. The encoded protein is CASGLPRVTGNETQYF. This sequence joins TRBV12-5 and TRBJ2-5, with a weak D call TRBD1 (6 bases). Trimming left V 2 bases short and J 5 bases short, with 18 bases between. The germline V gene has CDR1 LGHNT and CDR2 FRNRAP. This CDR3 region has 16 residues.

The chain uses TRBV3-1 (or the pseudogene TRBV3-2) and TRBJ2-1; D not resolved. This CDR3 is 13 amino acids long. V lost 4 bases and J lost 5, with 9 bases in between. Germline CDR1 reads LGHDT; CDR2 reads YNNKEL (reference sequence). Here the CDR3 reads CASSLSPDNEQFF. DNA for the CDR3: TGTGCCAGCAGCCTTAGTCCCGACAATGAGCAGTTCTTC.

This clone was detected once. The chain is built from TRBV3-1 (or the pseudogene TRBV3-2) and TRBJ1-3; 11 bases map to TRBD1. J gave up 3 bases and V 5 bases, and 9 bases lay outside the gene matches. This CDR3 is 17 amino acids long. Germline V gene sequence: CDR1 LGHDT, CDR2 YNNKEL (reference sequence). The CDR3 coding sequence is TGTGCCAGCAGCTCACCGGGACAGGGGGGGTTTGGAAACACCATATATTTT. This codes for CASSSPGQGGFGNTIYF.

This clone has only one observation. CDR3: CASSDQKIDYGYTF. CDR3 DNA: TGTGCCAGCAGTGACCAGAAGATCGACTATGGCTACACCTTC. This sequence joins TRBV6-1 and TRBJ1-2, with D unclear. CDR1 is MNHNS, CDR2 SASEGT, per germline. Trimming shortened V by 3 bases and J by 3 bases, and 11 bases separated the two germline ends. CDR3 size: 14 residues.